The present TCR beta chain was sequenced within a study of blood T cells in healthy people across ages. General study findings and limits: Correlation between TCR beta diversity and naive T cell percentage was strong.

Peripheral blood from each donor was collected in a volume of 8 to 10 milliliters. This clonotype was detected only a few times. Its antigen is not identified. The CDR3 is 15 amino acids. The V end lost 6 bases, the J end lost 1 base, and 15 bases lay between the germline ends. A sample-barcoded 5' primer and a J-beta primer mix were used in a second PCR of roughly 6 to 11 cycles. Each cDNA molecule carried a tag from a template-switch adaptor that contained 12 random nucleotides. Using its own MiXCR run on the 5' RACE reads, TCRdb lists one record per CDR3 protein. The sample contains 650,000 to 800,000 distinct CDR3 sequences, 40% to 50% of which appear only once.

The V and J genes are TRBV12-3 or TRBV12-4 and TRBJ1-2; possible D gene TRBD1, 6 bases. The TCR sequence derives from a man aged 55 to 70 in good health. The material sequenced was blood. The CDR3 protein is CASRIRGGHNYGYTF. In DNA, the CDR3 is TGTGCCAGCAGAATTAGGGGGGGACATAACTATGGCTACACCTTC.